This TCR beta chain was captured by sequencing in a study of cytomegalovirus exposure and HLA in healthy donors. CDR3 length: 13 residues. Germline V gene lookup returns CDR1 SGHNT and CDR2 YYREEE (reference sequence). V lost 0 bases, J lost 13 bases, and 9 bases stayed unmatched. This clone was counted a few times. This PCR relied on a set of 60 Vbeta primers and 13 Jbeta primers. Here immunoSEQ multiplex PCR was the method, and the copy in TCRdb shows in-frame clones only, minus some. The table has tens of thousands of clones, more than 70% seen once. The TCR comes from a woman aged 40 to 50 in good health and CMV-seronegative. This rearrangement joins TRBV5-4 to TRBJ1-1; TRBD1 aligns across 7 bases. Sequencing was done on a sample of PBMCs. The DNA for the CDR3 is TGTGCCAGCAGCTTGGACGGGGACAGATCTTATTTCTTT. Protein product: CASSLDGDRSYFF.